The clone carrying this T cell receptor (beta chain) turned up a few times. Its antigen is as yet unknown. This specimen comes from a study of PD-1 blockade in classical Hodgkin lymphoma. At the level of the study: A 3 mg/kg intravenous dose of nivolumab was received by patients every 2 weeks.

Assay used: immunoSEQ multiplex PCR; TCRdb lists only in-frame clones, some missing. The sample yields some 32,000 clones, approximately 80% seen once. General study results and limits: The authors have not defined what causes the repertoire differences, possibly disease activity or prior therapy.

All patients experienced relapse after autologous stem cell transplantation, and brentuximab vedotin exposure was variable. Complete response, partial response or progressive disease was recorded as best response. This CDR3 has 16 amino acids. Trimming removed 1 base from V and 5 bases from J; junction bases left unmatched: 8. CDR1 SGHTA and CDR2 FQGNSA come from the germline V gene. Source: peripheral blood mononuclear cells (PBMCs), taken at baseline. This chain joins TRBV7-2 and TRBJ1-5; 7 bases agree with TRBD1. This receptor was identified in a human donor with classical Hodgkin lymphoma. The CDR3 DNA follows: TGTGCCAGCAGCTTAGAACAACAGGGGACCCATCAGCCCCAGCATTTT. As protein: CASSLEQQGTHQPQHF. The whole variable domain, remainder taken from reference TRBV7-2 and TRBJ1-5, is GAGVSQSPSNKVTEKGKDVELRCDPISGHTALYWYRQSLGQGLEFLIYFQGNSAPDKSGLPSDRFSAERTGGSVSTLTIQRTQQEDSAVYLCASSLEQQGTHQPQHFGDGTRLSIL.